A selection of T cell receptor beta chains follows, all from one sample in a study of cytomegalovirus exposure and HLA in healthy donors. Generated by immunoSEQ multiplex PCR, the TCRdb table keeps only in-frame clones and is missing some. The sample lists roughly 200,000 clones, approximately 70% occurring once. Source material: PBMCs. The receptors were gathered from a man aged 40-49 years in good health and CMV-seropositive. The CDR3 runs from the conserved cysteine through the conserved F or W. Clone size is stated in some rows and not others, as once, few, many or a class when expanded.

TRBV4-2	NA	TRBJ2-1	CASSRRGPGGRDNEQFF
TRBV18	NA	TRBJ2-3	CASSFSDTQYF
TRBV27	NA	TRBJ2-7	CASSRIRASDEQYF
TRBV9	NA	TRBJ2-4	CASSSGGGLAKNIQYF
TRBV10-3	once	TRBJ1-3	CAISERQEGPSGNTIYF
TRBV6-5	NA	TRBJ1-2	CASRGQGRVYGYTF
TRBV6-4	once	TRBJ2-3	CASSDSDSEEQYF
TRBV6-6	NA	TRBJ2-7	CASSQQPYEQYF
TRBV27	NA	TRBJ2-7	CASKVTGAPYEQYF
TRBV7-6	NA	TRBJ1-2	CASSSETGEGLGYTF
TRBV5-6	NA	TRBJ1-3	CASSPGTGNTIYF
TRBV5-6	few	TRBJ2-3	CASSLGGSSTDTQYF
TRBV6-1	few	TRBJ1-5	CASSIGGNQPQHF
TRBV28	NA	TRBJ1-5	CAILPGASNQPQHF
TRBV5-6	few	TRBJ1-4	CASTEGATNEKLFF
TRBV10-3	NA	TRBJ1-5	CAISETANSNQPQHF
TRBV2	NA	TRBJ2-5	CASSKTGTGGETQYF
TRBV7-2	NA	TRBJ2-7	CASSFLYEQYF
TRBV25-1	NA	TRBJ2-5	CASSEYQGRETQYF